A single sample gave rise to the 30 T cell receptor beta chains below, sequenced in a study of blood T cell repertoires in COVID-19. Libraries were prepared by immunoSEQ multiplex PCR; TCRdb keeps only in-frame clonotypes and omits some of them. The table records roughly 190,000 clones, about 86% of them present only once. The specimen sequenced was peripheral blood. The receptor set was obtained from a man younger than 30 with active or convalescent COVID-19.

In this sample, this clone turned up once. The chain links TRBV4-1 to TRBJ1-2, with D possibly matching TRBD1 (6 bases). The CDR3 runs 16 residues. From germline, CDR1 is MGHRA and CDR2 YSYEKL. Trimming shortened V by 0 bases and J by 5 bases, and 16 bases separated the two germline ends. For the CDR3, the DNA is TGCGCCAGCAGCCAAGAGCCGGGACAATTCTTTTATGGCTACACCTTC. Translation: CASSQEPGQFFYGYTF.

V gene TRBV19 combines with J gene TRBJ2-1; 13 bases agree with TRBD2. The germline CDR1 and CDR2 sequences are LNHDA and SQIVND (reference sequence). The CDR3 contains 16 residues. V was clipped by 4 bases and J by 8 bases; unmatched bases: 8. CDR3 sequence (DNA): TGTGCCAGTAGTACCCCGGGACTAGCGGGACCCCATGAGCAGTTCTTC. Its translation is CASSTPGLAGPHEQFF.

This clone has just one count. The CDR3 sequence is CASTPGGRQETQYF. In nucleotides, the CDR3 is TGTGCCAGCACCCCGGGGGGACGTCAAGAGACCCAGTACTTC. This chain uses TRBV5-4 with TRBJ2-5; TRBD2 matches 7 bases. CDR3 length: 14 amino acids. V gave up 6 bases and J gave up 2 bases; unmatched junction bases: 7. Per germline, CDR1 SGHNT and CDR2 YYREEE (reference sequence). The entire variable domain, with the rest obtained from reference TRBV5-4 and TRBJ2-5, is as follows: ETGVTQSPTHLIKTRGQQVTLRCSSQSGHNTVSWYQQALGQGPQFIFQYYREEENGRGNFPPRFSGLQFPNYSSELNVNALELDDSALYLCASTPGGRQETQYFGPGTRLLVL.

This clone appeared once. Other DNA sequences in the same sample also yield this CDR3. The J gene is TRBJ2-5, the V gene TRBV7-9; 7 positions match TRBD2. The germline CDR1 and CDR2 sequences are SEHNR and FQNEAQ (reference sequence). V lost 0 bases, J lost 5 bases, and 0 bases stayed unmatched. The CDR3 is made up of 13 amino acids. In DNA form, the CDR3 reads TGTGCCAGCAGCTTAGCGGGAGGGGAGACCCAGTACTTC. As protein: CASSLAGGETQYF.

CDR3 loop: CASSPSAMGNSPLHF. CDR3 nucleotide sequence: TGTGCCAGCAGCCCCTCCGCCATGGGCAATTCACCCCTCCACTTT. V usage is TRBV7-9 and J usage is TRBJ1-6; D remains unclear. Trimming took off 5 bases at V and 7 bases at J, with 15 bases between the two ends. The CDR3 covers 15 residues. In germline, CDR1 is SEHNR, CDR2 FQNEAQ (reference sequence).

V usage is TRBV7-5 and J usage is TRBJ1-4; the DNA was not used to check the table's D call, TRBD1. TRBV7-5 is a recognized pseudogene. The CDR3 runs 15 residues. CDR3 loop: CARSPWTGLEEKLFF. The CDR3 DNA sequence: TGTGCCAGAAGCCCCTGGACAGGACTGGAGGAAAAACTGTTTTTT.

The J gene is TRBJ2-4, the V gene TRBV4-2, with TRBD2 matching 10 bases. V trimming: 0 bases; J trimming: 10 bases; junction bases outside the gene matches: 3. The CDR3 loop spans 14 amino acids. Germline CDR1 is LGHNA and CDR2 is YNFKEQ. CDR3 nucleotide sequence: TGTGCCAGCAGCCAAGAAGTAGCGGGGGGTATTCAGTACTTC. Its translation: CASSQEVAGGIQYF.

The chain combines TRBV2 with TRBJ1-1, with D perhaps TRBD1 (5 bases). Trimming pared 7 bases from V and 4 bases from J, leaving 13 bases between. The CDR3 has 13 amino acids. In germline, CDR1 is SNHLY, CDR2 FYNNEI. The chain's CDR3 is CASMGGWGTEAFF. In DNA, the CDR3 is TGTGCCAGCATGGGGGGTTGGGGCACTGAAGCTTTCTTT.

V gene TRBV5-4 combines with J gene TRBJ2-7, with TRBD2 matching over 10 bases. Trimming cost V 5 bases and J 5 bases; bases outside gene matches: 10. Germline loops: CDR1 SGHNT, CDR2 YYREEE (reference sequence). The CDR3 is 15 residues long. CDR3 coding DNA: TGTGCCAGCAGACCCCGACTAGCGGGTTATGACGAGCAGTACTTC. Its translation: CASRPRLAGYDEQYF.

This sequence joins TRBV13 and TRBJ2-7, with a weak D call TRBD1 (6 bases). V lost 4 bases to trimming and J lost 3 bases, with 10 bases between them. Germline CDR1 PRHDT, CDR2 FYEKMQ (reference sequence). CDR3 length: 13 amino acids. DNA for the CDR3: TGTGCCAGCAGCTCCGGGACAAACTACGAGCAGTACTTC. This gives the protein CASSSGTNYEQYF.

The rearrangement uses TRBV11-2 and TRBJ2-3, with D possibly matching TRBD2 (5 bases). Germline V gene lookup returns CDR1 SGHAT and CDR2 FQNNGV. This CDR3 has 16 amino acids. For the CDR3, the DNA is TGTGGGAGCAGCCCCCTCGGGAACTCCTACACAGATACGCAGTATTTT. Translating it yields CGSSPLGNSYTDTQYF.

The V call is TRBV6-6, the J call TRBJ2-7; D is perhaps TRBD2 (6 bases). The CDR3 is 15 residues long. V lost 4 bases and J 6 bases, leaving 19 bases between the germline ends. From germline, CDR1 is MNHNY and CDR2 SVGAGI (reference sequence). The DNA for the CDR3 is TGTGCCAGCAGTTTAGGCAGACTAGAAATAGGCGAGCAGTACGTC. As protein: CASSLGRLEIGEQYV.

V gene TRBV19 combines with J gene TRBJ2-5; 9 nucleotides align to TRBD1. CDR1 LNHDA and CDR2 SQIVND come from the germline V gene (reference sequence). The CDR3 has 14 residues. With 5 bases clipped from V and 2 bases from J, the junction kept 3 bases outside the gene matches. CDR3 coding DNA: TGTGCCAGTAGTTTCGGACAGGGGCAAGAGACCCAGTACTTC. This translates into CASSFGQGQETQYF.

This clone was observed once. V usage is TRBV19 and J usage is TRBJ1-5, with 10 bases aligning to TRBD1. The CDR3 extends over 15 amino acids. J was trimmed by 6 bases and V by 5 bases; bases with no gene match: 7. Germline V gives CDR1 LNHDA, CDR2 SQIVND (reference sequence). The DNA for the CDR3 is TGTGCCAGTAGTCGGGACAGGGGATTAGTTCAGCCCCAGCATTTT. This translates into CASSRDRGLVQPQHF.

This sequence joins TRBV19 and TRBJ1-5; 8 positions agree with TRBD1. J lost 9 bases, V lost 3 bases, and 10 bases had no gene match. Germline V gene lookup returns CDR1 LNHDA and CDR2 SQIVND (reference sequence). This CDR3 region has 15 residues. This CDR3 reads CASSILNTGGWPQHF. The CDR3 nucleotides are TGTGCCAGTAGTATCCTAAATACAGGGGGTTGGCCCCAGCATTTT.

The J gene is TRBJ2-1, the V gene TRBV24-1; 15 bases are shared with TRBD2. CDR3 size: 15 residues. With 7 bases clipped from V and 7 bases from J, the junction kept 4 bases outside the gene matches. Germline V gives CDR1 KGHDR, CDR2 SFDVKD. The CDR3 DNA is TGTGCCACCAGACCCGGGACTAGCGGGAGGAATGAGCAGTTCTTC. Amino acids: CATRPGTSGRNEQFF.

The sample holds one count of this clone. The chain links TRBV7-9 to TRBJ2-3; 8 bases line up with TRBD2. The CDR3 extends over 15 amino acids. Losses at the gene ends were 1 base for V and 4 bases for J; bases not matched to a gene: 4. CDR1 SEHNR and CDR2 FQNEAQ come from the germline V gene (reference sequence). The CDR3 DNA follows: TGTGCCAGCAGCTTAGACTTAGCGGGACCAGATACGCAGTATTTT. Protein sequence: CASSLDLAGPDTQYF.

V is TRBV7-8 and J is TRBJ2-7; 12 bases are shared with TRBD1. The CDR3 contains 17 residues. Per the germline V gene, CDR1 is SGHVS and CDR2 is FQNEAQ. Losses at the gene ends were 6 bases for V and 7 bases for J; bases not matched to a gene: 16. In DNA, the CDR3 is TGTGCCAGCAGACTTAGGGGTCCGGGACAGGGGGCGAATGAGCAGTACTTC. It is translated as CASRLRGPGQGANEQYF.

The chain links TRBV10-2 to TRBJ2-5; D gene uncertain. The CDR3 sequence is 13 residues long. Deletions cut 4 bases from V and 2 bases from J, with 8 bases between. Germline V lookup: CDR1 WSHSY, CDR2 SAAADI. The CDR3 loop is CASSALEQETQYF. As DNA, the CDR3 is TGCGCCAGCAGTGCTCTAGAGCAAGAGACCCAGTACTTC.

This sequence joins TRBV5-1 and TRBJ2-1; TRBD2 matches at 10 bases. Germline-derived CDR1 and CDR2 are SGHRS and YFSETQ. This CDR3 contains 13 residues. Trimming removed 5 bases from V and 8 bases from J; junction bases left unmatched: 4. The CDR3 reads CASRLAGSDEQFF. Here the CDR3 DNA reads TGCGCCAGCAGACTAGCGGGATCAGATGAGCAGTTCTTC.

For this clone: The sample has other DNA sequences that encode this CDR3 too. V usage is TRBV20-1 and J usage is TRBJ1-2, with 8 bases that match TRBD1. V lost 3 bases and J lost 8; bases outside the gene matches: 2. The CDR3 is made up of 11 amino acids. CDR1 is DFQATT and CDR2 is SNEGSKA in the germline V gene (reference sequence). CDR3 DNA sequence: TGCAGTGCTAGCCGGACAGGGGGCTACACCTTC. It translates to CSASRTGGYTF.

This clone was detected only a few times. The V and J genes are TRBV6-5 and TRBJ1-4; TRBD1 aligns across 8 bases. The V segment lost 2 bases and the J segment 8 bases; nucleotides outside the gene matches: 7. The CDR3 length is 15 residues. The germline V gene encodes CDR1 MNHEY and CDR2 SVGAGI. The CDR3 bases are TGTGCCAGCAGTTACGGGGGGACAGGTGGAGAAAAACTGTTTTTT. It yields the protein CASSYGGTGGEKLFF.

The chain recombines TRBV19 with TRBJ2-2, with 8 bases fitting TRBD1. The CDR3 has 14 amino acids. V was pared by 4 bases and J by 6 bases, with 4 bases of the junction left unmatched. Germline V gene data show CDR1 as LNHDA and CDR2 as SQIVND (reference sequence). This CDR3 is CASSTQGVSGELFF. The DNA for the CDR3 is TGTGCCAGTAGTACACAGGGGGTGTCCGGGGAGCTGTTTTTT. The variable domain in full, completed from reference TRBV19 and TRBJ2-2, reads DGGITQSPKYLFRKEGQNVTLSCEQNLNHDAMYWYRQDPGQGLRLIYYSQIVNDFQKGDIAEGYSVSREKKESFPLTVTSAQKNPTAFYLCASSTQGVSGELFFGEGSRLTVL.

The chain combines TRBV9 with TRBJ1-2; D is unclear. Between the trimmed V and J ends, which lost 0 bases and 1 base, there was a span of 10 bases. This CDR3 contains 15 residues. The germline V gene has CDR1 SGDLS and CDR2 YYNGEE. The CDR3 loop is CASSVDPGHNYGYTF. The CDR3 DNA reads as TGTGCCAGCAGCGTAGACCCAGGCCATAACTATGGCTACACCTTC.

V is TRBV5-6 and J is TRBJ1-1; 8 nucleotides match TRBD1. The CDR3 is 12 amino acids. The V and J ends lost 6 bases and 10 bases, in that order; junction bases with no gene match: 8. CDR1 and CDR2 (germline): SGHDT, YYEEEE. The CDR3 region is CASNHRTGRAFF. For the CDR3, the DNA is TGTGCCAGCAACCACAGGACAGGGCGAGCTTTCTTT.

The rearrangement links TRBV4-3 to TRBJ2-3, with 8 nucleotides matching TRBD1. Trimming removed 1 base from V and 6 bases from J; junction bases left unmatched: 9. The CDR3 runs to 16 residues. Germline V CDR1 and CDR2: LGHNA, YSLEER. The CDR3 region is CASSQGWGRGQDTQYF. The CDR3 coding sequence is TGCGCCAGCAGCCAAGGGTGGGGCAGGGGGCAGGATACGCAGTATTTT.

CDR3 amino acids: CASSIAWAGEDQPQHF. The CDR3, as DNA: TGTGCCAGTAGTATAGCTTGGGCAGGGGAAGATCAGCCCCAGCATTTT. The chain joins TRBV19 to TRBJ1-5; perhaps TRBD1 as D (6 bases). This CDR3 spans 16 amino acids. From germline, CDR1 is LNHDA and CDR2 SQIVND (reference sequence). The V and J ends lost 1 base and 5 bases respectively, with 15 bases between them.

The J gene is TRBJ2-6, the V gene TRBV9; TRBD1 aligns across 10 bases. The CDR3 length is 19 residues. The V segment lost 4 bases and the J segment 2 bases; nucleotides outside the gene matches: 12. Germline values: CDR1 SGDLS, CDR2 YYNGEE. The chain's CDR3 is CASSPTWGQGSPGANVLTF. As DNA, the CDR3 is TGTGCCAGCAGCCCCACCTGGGGACAGGGGTCCCCTGGGGCCAACGTCCTGACTTTC.

J is TRBJ1-3 and V is TRBV10-2; 7 positions agree with TRBD1. CDR1 is WSHSY and CDR2 is SAAADI in the germline V gene. V shed 7 bases, J shed 2 bases, and the junction held 14 bases outside the gene matches. This CDR3 has 17 residues. This CDR3 is CASMGVEGQKAGNTIYF. CDR3 in DNA: TGCGCCAGCATGGGGGTAGAGGGACAGAAGGCTGGAAACACCATATATTTT.

This chain connects TRBV3-1 (or the pseudogene TRBV3-2) to TRBJ1-3; tentative D call: TRBD1 (6 bases). The CDR3 runs to 16 residues. Germline V gene data show CDR1 as LGHDT and CDR2 as YNNKEL (reference sequence). V lost 1 base and J lost 5, with 15 bases in between. In nucleotides, the CDR3 is TGTGCCAGCAGCCAAGTCTTGGGGGGGCGAAGAAACACCATATATTTT. It encodes CASSQVLGGRRNTIYF.